This T cell receptor (beta chain) was documented in a study of tumor and adjacent non-tumor tissue in lung cancer. Study information: Patients comprised about a dozen adenocarcinoma, a couple of squamous cell carcinoma and 1 small cell lung cancer. Samples averaged roughly 4.4 million productive TCRbeta reads each.

Study-level points and caveats: Compared with tumor, normal lung showed significantly lower TCR diversity. Patients with more diverse tumor TCRs had worse survival.

As to this clonotype: What it binds is not known.

The germline V gene has CDR1 MNHEY and CDR2 SVGEGT. The CDR3 has 15 residues. V was shortened by 11 bases and J by 8 bases, with 27 bases between the two germline ends. TCRbeta libraries were built with three rounds of nested PCR, modified from ARM-PCR. TCRdb reprocessed the multiplex PCR reads via MiXCR and lists one record per CDR3 protein. The data show about 110,000 distinct CDR3 sequences, about 87% seen once. The template was RNA from unsorted bulk tissue. The specimen was lung tumor tissue. The chain couples TRBV6-2 or TRBV6-3 to TRBJ1-1; TRBD1 might be the D (5 bases). The sequence came from a man between 65 and 85 years old with non-small cell lung cancer. The CDR3 nucleotides are TGTGCCTGCCAACCTTTTGTGGGGCAAAGAAGAGAAGCTTTCTTT. Its protein product is CACQPFVGQRREAFF.